This T cell receptor (beta chain) was observed in a study of T cell changes during pregnancy in multiple sclerosis. Clones were read by immunoSEQ multiplex PCR, and TCRdb kept only the in-frame ones, dropping some. Among 25,000 to 35,000 clones, nearly 90% were seen once, and the ten largest hold under 0.75%. The CDR3 contains 17 residues. The germline V gene encodes CDR1 SGHDT and CDR2 YYEEEE. V shed 5 bases, J shed 4 bases, and the junction held 11 bases outside the gene matches. This clonotype originated in a female donor in good health, enrolled as a control in a pregnancy study. The sample was CD4+ T cells from peripheral blood mononuclear cells, taken in the third trimester of pregnancy. The chain couples TRBV5-6 to TRBJ2-1; 11 nucleotides match TRBD2. CDR3 amino acids: CASRYTPTSGTYNEQFF. In DNA form, the CDR3 reads TGTGCCAGCAGGTATACCCCGACTAGCGGGACTTACAATGAGCAGTTCTTC.